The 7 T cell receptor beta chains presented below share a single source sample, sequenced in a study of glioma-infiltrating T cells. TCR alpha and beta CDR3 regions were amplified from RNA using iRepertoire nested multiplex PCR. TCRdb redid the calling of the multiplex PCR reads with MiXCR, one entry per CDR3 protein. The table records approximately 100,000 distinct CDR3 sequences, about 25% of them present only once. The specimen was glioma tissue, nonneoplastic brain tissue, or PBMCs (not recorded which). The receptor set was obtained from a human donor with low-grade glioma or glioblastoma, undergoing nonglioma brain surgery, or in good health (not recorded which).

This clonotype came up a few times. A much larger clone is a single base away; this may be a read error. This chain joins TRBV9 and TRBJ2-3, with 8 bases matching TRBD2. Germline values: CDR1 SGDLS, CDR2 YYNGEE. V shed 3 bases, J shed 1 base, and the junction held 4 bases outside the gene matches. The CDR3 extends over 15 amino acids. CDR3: CASSAVTSGTDTQYF. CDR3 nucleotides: TGTGCCAGCAGCGCTGTGACTAGCGGCACAGATACGCAGTATTTT. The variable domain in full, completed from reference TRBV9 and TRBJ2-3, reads DSGVTQTPKHLITATGQRVTLRCSPRSGDLSVYWYQQSLDQGLQFLIQYYNGEERAKGNILERFSAQQFPDLHSELNLSSLELGDSALYFCASSAVTSGTDTQYFGPGTRLTVL.

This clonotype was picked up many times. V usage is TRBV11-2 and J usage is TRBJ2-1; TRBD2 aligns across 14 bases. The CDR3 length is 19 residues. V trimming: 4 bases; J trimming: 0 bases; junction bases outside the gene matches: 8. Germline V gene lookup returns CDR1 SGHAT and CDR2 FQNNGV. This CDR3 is CASSSRTSGGISSYNEQFF. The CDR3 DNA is TGTGCCAGCAGCTCGCGGACTAGCGGGGGGATAAGCTCCTACAATGAGCAGTTCTTC.

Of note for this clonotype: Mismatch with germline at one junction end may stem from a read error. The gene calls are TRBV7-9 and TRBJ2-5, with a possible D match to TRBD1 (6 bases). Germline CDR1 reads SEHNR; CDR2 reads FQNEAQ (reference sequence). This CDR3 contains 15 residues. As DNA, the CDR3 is TGTGCCAGCAGCGTGTCAGGGGCTAGGATGGAGACCCAGTCCTTC. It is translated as CASSVSGARMETQSF.

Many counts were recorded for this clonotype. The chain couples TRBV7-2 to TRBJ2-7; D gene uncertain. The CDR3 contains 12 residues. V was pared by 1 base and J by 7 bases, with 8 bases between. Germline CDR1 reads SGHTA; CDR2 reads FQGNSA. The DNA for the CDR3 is TGTGCCAGCAGCTTAGAAGCGCGGGAGCAGTACTTC. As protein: CASSLEAREQYF.

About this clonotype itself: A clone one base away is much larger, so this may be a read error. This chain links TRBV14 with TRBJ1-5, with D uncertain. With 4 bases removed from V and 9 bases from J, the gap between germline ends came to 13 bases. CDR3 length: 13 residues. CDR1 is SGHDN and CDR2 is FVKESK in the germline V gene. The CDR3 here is CASSRGLGMPQHF. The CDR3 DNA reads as TGTGCCAGCAGCCGCGGACTGGGAATGCCCCAGCATTTT.

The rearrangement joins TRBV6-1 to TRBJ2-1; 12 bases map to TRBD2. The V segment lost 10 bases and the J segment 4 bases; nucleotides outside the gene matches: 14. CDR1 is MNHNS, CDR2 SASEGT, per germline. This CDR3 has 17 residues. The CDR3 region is CAIIGGRTSGKYNEQFF. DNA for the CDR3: TGTGCCATCATAGGGGGCCGGACTAGCGGGAAGTACAATGAGCAGTTCTTC.

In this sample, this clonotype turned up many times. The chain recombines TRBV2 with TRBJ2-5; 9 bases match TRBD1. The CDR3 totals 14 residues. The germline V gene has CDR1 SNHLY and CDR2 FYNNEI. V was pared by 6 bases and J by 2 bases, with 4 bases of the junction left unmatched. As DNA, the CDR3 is TGTGCCAGCAGGGTCGGGACAGGGCAAGAGACCCAGTACTTC. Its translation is CASRVGTGQETQYF.